This T cell receptor beta chain came from a study of cytomegalovirus exposure and HLA in healthy donors. Germline V gene data show CDR1 as MNHEY and CDR2 as SMNVEV (reference sequence). The CDR3 runs to 13 residues. V lost 5 bases and J 6 bases, leaving 14 bases between the germline ends. Primers: 60 Vbeta forward and 13 Jbeta reverse. Clones were read by immunoSEQ multiplex PCR, and TCRdb kept only the in-frame ones, dropping some. The sample records 150,000 to 160,000 clones, about 85% being singletons. The sample comprised PBMCs. The TCR sequence derives from a woman aged 18-29 years in good health and CMV-seronegative. V and J are TRBV27 and TRBJ2-7; D gene uncertain. The CDR3 DNA reads TGTGCCAGCAGTCGAGTTCGGTCGGGCGAGCAGTACTTC. Protein product: CASSRVRSGEQYF.